The 22 T cell receptor beta chains below were found in one sample sequenced in a study of CD8 T cells in ankylosing spondylitis. A single record per CDR3 protein comes from TCRdb applying MiXCR to the 5' RACE reads. This table holds about 360,000 distinct CDR3 sequences, 20% to 25% found once. The specimen was blood, either unsorted or a sorted T cell fraction (not recorded which). All receptors come from a male donor with ankylosing spondylitis or in good health (not recorded which).

This clonotype was seen more than once but under ten times. The V and J genes are TRBV5-5 and TRBJ2-1; TRBD1 aligns across 7 bases. V lost 2 bases and J lost 2; bases outside the gene matches: 4. CDR1 is SGHKS and CDR2 is YYEKEE in the germline V gene (reference sequence). The CDR3 is 15 residues long. The CDR3 region is CASSLTGTAYNEQFF. DNA of the CDR3: TGTGCCAGCAGCTTAACCGGGACAGCCTACAATGAGCAGTTCTTC. Looking up the rest from reference TRBV5-5 and TRBJ2-1 gives the full variable domain: DAGVTQSPTHLIKTRGQQVTLRCSPISGHKSVSWYQQVLGQGPQFIFQYYEKEERGRGNFPDRFSARQFPNYSSELNVNALLLGDSALYLCASSLTGTAYNEQFFGPGTRLTVL.

The CDR3 DNA reads as TGCGCCAGCAGCTTGGGTCCGGGGGAACCCTACAATGAGCAGTTCTTC. This sequence encodes CASSLGPGEPYNEQFF. This sequence joins TRBV5-1 and TRBJ2-1; a possible D gene is TRBD2 (6 bases). CDR1 and CDR2 (germline): SGHRS, YFSETQ. The CDR3 totals 16 residues. The V gene lost 0 bases and the J gene lost 2 bases, with 12 bases spanning the gap. Drawing the rest from reference TRBV5-1 and TRBJ2-1, the complete variable domain is KAGVTQTPRYLIKTRGQQVTLSCSPISGHRSVSWYQQTPGQGLQFLFEYFSETQRNKGNFPGRFSGRQFSNSRSEMNVSTLELGDSALYLCASSLGPGEPYNEQFFGPGTRLTVL.

The V gene is TRBV20-1, the J gene TRBJ2-1, with 13 bases lining up with TRBD2. Germline V lookup: CDR1 DFQATT, CDR2 SNEGSKA (reference sequence). The J segment lost 8 bases and the V segment lost 0 bases, leaving 4 bases of the junction unmatched. There are 15 residues in the CDR3. The CDR3, as DNA: TGCAGTGCTAGAGATGGGACTAGCGGGGTTTATGAGCAGTTCTTC. Amino acids: CSARDGTSGVYEQFF.

This chain links TRBV12-3 or TRBV12-4 with TRBJ1-1; the D is unclear. The CDR3 loop spans 15 amino acids. V lost 2 bases, J lost 7 bases, and 17 bases lay in between. As DNA, the CDR3 is TGTGCCAGCAGTTTATCGGGTTTCGTTTCCAGTGAAGCTTTCTTT. This codes for CASSLSGFVSSEAFF.

The chain carries TRBV7-8 and TRBJ2-5, with a possible D match to TRBD1 (5 bases). The germline V and J ends were trimmed by 2 bases and 2 bases, with 15 bases remaining between them. Per the germline V gene, CDR1 is SGHVS and CDR2 is FQNEAQ. The CDR3 spans 16 residues. CDR3 in DNA: TGTGCCAGCAGCTTATCGGACACCCGGAAACAAGAGACCCAGTACTTC. Translation gives CASSLSDTRKQETQYF.

The chain recombines TRBV3-1 with TRBJ1-1; 12 nucleotides agree with TRBD1. The V and J ends lost 4 bases and 2 bases, in that order; junction bases with no gene match: 8. Germline V lookup: CDR1 LGHDT, CDR2 YNNKEL (reference sequence). The CDR3 sequence is 17 residues long. The CDR3 sequence is CASSLHRDRGLNTEAFF. CDR3 nucleotides: TGTGCCAGCAGCCTTCACCGGGACAGGGGGCTAAACACTGAAGCTTTCTTT.

This clonotype appeared a few times. CDR3 DNA sequence: TGCGCCAGCAGCCCGCTGGGGGTCTCCCCAGATACGCAGTATTTT. As protein: CASSPLGVSPDTQYF. This sequence joins TRBV5-1 and TRBJ2-3; D may match TRBD1 or TRBD2 (5 bases each). The CDR3 consists of 15 residues. Looked up from germline, CDR1 is SGHRS and CDR2 is YFSETQ. V lost 4 bases and J lost 4, with 16 bases in between.

This clonotype was seen a few times. The chain links TRBV3-1 to TRBJ2-5; no definite D call. The length of the CDR3 is 14 residues. V was shortened by 4 bases and J by 1 base, with 10 bases between the two germline ends. The germline V gene has CDR1 LGHDT and CDR2 YNNKEL (reference sequence). The CDR3 is CASSPVRIQETQYF. The CDR3 coding sequence is TGTGCCAGCAGCCCGGTTCGGATCCAAGAGACCCAGTACTTC.

Worth noting for this clonotype: This could be a read error, since a much larger clone is one nucleotide away. This sequence joins TRBV4-1 and TRBJ2-2; the D is unclear. In germline, CDR1 is MGHRA, CDR2 YSYEKL. The CDR3 is 11 amino acids. The germline V and J ends were trimmed by 2 bases and 6 bases, with 1 base remaining between them. CDR3 coding DNA: TGCGCCAGCAGCCAACCCGGGGAGCTGTTTTTT. Residues: CASSQPGELFF.

This clonotype was seen ten or more times. This chain connects TRBV6-1 to TRBJ1-5, with 8 bases aligning to TRBD1. J lost 7 bases, V lost 5 bases, and 10 bases had no gene match. Germline V lookup: CDR1 MNHNS, CDR2 SASEGT. CDR3 length equals 15 residues. The CDR3 loop is CASSLGTGLEQPQHF. CDR3 nucleotides: TGTGCCAGCAGTCTAGGGACAGGACTCGAGCAGCCCCAGCATTTT.

Only a few counts were recorded for this clonotype. The chain uses TRBV18 and TRBJ1-1; D not certain. Germline V lookup: CDR1 KGHSH, CDR2 LQKENI. This CDR3 spans 15 amino acids. Deletions cut 3 bases from V and 4 bases from J, with 15 bases between. The CDR3 protein is CASSPTGPRGTEAFF. The CDR3 coding sequence is TGTGCCAGCTCACCGACGGGCCCCCGGGGCACTGAAGCTTTCTTT.

The chain combines TRBV15 with TRBJ2-7; D possibly corresponds to TRBD2 (5 bases). V was shortened by 3 bases and J by 1 base, with 10 bases between the two germline ends. The germline CDR1 and CDR2 sequences are LNHNV and YYDKDF (reference sequence). The CDR3 loop spans 14 amino acids. This CDR3 reads CATSSGWESYEQYF. The CDR3, as DNA: TGTGCCACCAGCAGCGGATGGGAGTCCTACGAGCAGTACTTC. Based on the CDR3 plus reference TRBV15 and TRBJ2-7, the full variable domain is DAMVIQNPRYQVTQFGKPVTLSCSQTLNHNVMYWYQQKSSQAPKLLFHYYDKDFNNEADTPDNFQSRRPNTSFCFLDIRSPGLGDTAMYLCATSSGWESYEQYFGPGTRLTVT.

The chain is built from TRBV5-5 and TRBJ2-3; the D gene could be TRBD1 or TRBD2 (5 bases each). Between the trimmed V and J ends, which lost 4 bases and 6 bases, there was a span of 15 bases. CDR3 size: 14 residues. Germline-derived CDR1 and CDR2 are SGHKS and YYEKEE (reference sequence). CDR3 region: CASSGGGRRDTQYF. CDR3 DNA: TGTGCCAGCAGCGGGGGTGGGAGAAGGGATACGCAGTATTTT.

This rearrangement joins TRBV12-3 or TRBV12-4 to TRBJ2-1; D not resolved. This CDR3 contains 14 residues. The V gene lost 5 bases and the J gene lost 13 bases, with 21 bases spanning the gap. CDR3 coding DNA: TGTGCCAGCAGTCCCGACCCTTCTGCGGTCGGTCAGTTCTTC. Translating it yields CASSPDPSAVGQFF.

In this sample, this clonotype turned up a few times. The chain is built from TRBV7-9 and TRBJ2-1; 7 nucleotides line up with TRBD1. Germline V gene data show CDR1 as SEHNR and CDR2 as FQNEAQ (reference sequence). There are 16 residues in the CDR3. The J segment lost 1 base and the V segment lost 5 bases, leaving 8 bases of the junction unmatched. CDR3 DNA sequence: TGTGCCAGCAGCCCCCCAAGACAGGGTTCCTACAATGAGCAGTTCTTC. It is translated as CASSPPRQGSYNEQFF.

The chain links TRBV7-8 to TRBJ2-1; 8 bases align to TRBD2. Germline CDR1 reads SGHVS; CDR2 reads FQNEAQ. The J segment lost 3 bases and the V segment lost 4 bases, leaving 8 bases of the junction unmatched. The CDR3 is 16 residues long. The CDR3, as DNA: TGTGCCAGCAGCTCCCCGCTAGCGGGTGACTACAATGAGCAGTTCTTC. Its protein is CASSSPLAGDYNEQFF. The full variable domain, completed using reference TRBV7-8 and TRBJ2-1, is GAGVSQSPRYKVAKRGQDVALRCDPISGHVSLFWYQQALGQGPEFLTYFQNEAQLDKSGLPSDRFFAERPEGSVSTLKIQRTQQEDSAVYLCASSSPLAGDYNEQFFGPGTRLTVL.

This chain joins TRBV7-9 and TRBJ2-7; D gene unclear. CDR1 and CDR2 (germline): SEHNR, FQNEAQ (reference sequence). This CDR3 spans 13 amino acids. Trimming left V 1 base short and J 6 bases short, with 10 bases between. CDR3 region: CASSLDEVIEQYF. The CDR3 coding sequence is TGTGCCAGCAGCTTAGACGAAGTTATCGAGCAGTACTTC.

V gene TRBV5-1 combines with J gene TRBJ2-7, with 8 bases aligning to TRBD1. The V segment lost 0 bases and the J segment 7 bases; nucleotides outside the gene matches: 3. Germline V CDR1 and CDR2: SGHRS, YFSETQ. The length of the CDR3 is 13 residues. The CDR3 DNA is TGCGCCAGCAGCTTGGACAGGGGGGCGGAGCAGTACTTC. Its translation: CASSLDRGAEQYF. The entire variable domain, with the rest obtained from reference TRBV5-1 and TRBJ2-7, is as follows: KAGVTQTPRYLIKTRGQQVTLSCSPISGHRSVSWYQQTPGQGLQFLFEYFSETQRNKGNFPGRFSGRQFSNSRSEMNVSTLELGDSALYLCASSLDRGAEQYFGPGTRLTVT.

This clonotype came up a few times. The V gene is TRBV29-1, the J gene TRBJ2-1; 7 nucleotides line up with TRBD2. J lost 5 bases, V lost 1 base, and 8 bases had no gene match. Germline V gene sequence: CDR1 SQVTM, CDR2 ANQGSEA. The CDR3 totals 15 residues. CDR3 residues: CSVEGLGTTNNEQFF. Written as DNA, the CDR3 is TGCAGCGTTGAAGGTTTGGGGACTACCAACAATGAGCAGTTCTTC.

CDR3 in amino acids: CSAREGGGLTYNEQFF. DNA of the CDR3: TGCAGTGCTAGAGAAGGGGGGGGGCTTACCTACAATGAGCAGTTCTTC. The V call is TRBV20-1, the J call TRBJ2-1; a weak D match, TRBD2 (7 bases). The V end was cut by 0 bases, the J end by 2 bases, with 14 bases between. CDR1 and CDR2 (germline): DFQATT, SNEGSKA (reference sequence). CDR3 length: 16 residues.

The sample holds a few counts of this clonotype. The rearrangement uses TRBV25-1 and TRBJ2-7; 10 bases are shared with TRBD1. The CDR3 runs to 12 residues. Germline V gene data show CDR1 as MGHDK and CDR2 as SYGVNS. The ends lost 10 bases at V and 3 bases at J; junction bases unmatched: 3. CDR3 region: CATGQGRYEQYF. The CDR3 DNA reads TGTGCCACGGGACAGGGGCGCTACGAGCAGTACTTC.

A few counts support this clonotype. This chain joins TRBV4-2 and TRBJ2-7, with TRBD2 as a possible D gene (5 bases). In germline, CDR1 is LGHNA, CDR2 YNFKEQ. V lost 3 bases and J 7 bases, leaving 7 bases between the germline ends. The length of the CDR3 is 11 residues. Here the CDR3 reads CASSHAGEQYF. The DNA for the CDR3 is TGTGCCAGCAGCCATGCGGGTGAGCAGTACTTC.